Included here is one TCR delta chain sequence, with context. This clone was observed a handful of times. The antigen it binds to is not known. TCRdb has a much larger clone's protein, which differs at residue 16 from the translation of this DNA, likely because of a read error; what is shown is the protein translated from the DNA. This record belongs to a study of gamma-delta T cells after stem cell transplantation (dated by TCRdb to about 2016). The library was produced with RT-PCR. This sample was sequenced with an Illumina MiSeq. TCRdb processed the public reads again with the CATT caller, after which rows with matching DNA were combined. Counted in this sample were 4,000 to 5,500 delta-chain clones; under 2% of them appeared once. Of the sample, about 32% is held by the ten largest clones. From its cysteine to its phenylalanine, the CDR3 spans 18 amino acids. The CDR3 DNA has 54 bases and is translated from base 1. For CDR1 and CDR2, the germline V gene lists GEAIGNYY and EKD.

The chain links TRDV2 with TRDJ3; the D segment could be TRDD3, given 5 matching bases. The receptor was derived from a human donor. It is not recorded whose cells these are; they may come from a transplant donor. Sequencing input: gamma-delta T cells. CDR3 sequence: CACDTGWVSSWDTRQVFF. The sequenced DNA is TGTGCCTGTGACACCGGCTGGGTTAGCTCCTGGGACACCCGACAGGTGTTTTTC.